This T cell receptor beta chain derives from a study of T cells in women clearing cervical HPV infection. Study-level background: Blood came at first lesion visit for cases, post-clearance for controls. HLA type stays a possible confounder, typing being limited.

Trimming removed 2 bases at V and 1 base at J, with 6 bases between. Germline assignment: CDR1 LNHDA and CDR2 SQIVND (reference sequence). This CDR3 has 14 amino acids. Genomic DNA, averaging roughly 1,200 ng per sample, yielded TCR beta CDR3 via immunoSEQ. Assay used: immunoSEQ multiplex PCR; TCRdb lists only in-frame clones, some missing. The sample has some 25,000 clones. For this clone: The read comes to an end 3 residues before the CDR3 does, leaving the germline J gene to fill in the end.

The genes are TRBV19 and TRBJ1-5, with D possibly TRBD1 on 5 matching bases. The receptor was isolated from a woman between 18 and 69 years old with a cervical HPV16 infection that either progressed to CIN3+ or cleared (not recorded which). Specimen: blood buffy coat. The part of the CDR3 DNA that was read is TGTGCCAGTAGTATACAGGGAAGCAATCAGCCC. Translation gives CASSIQGSNQP. The CDR3 in its entirety is CASSIQGSNQPQHF. Full variable domain (remainder filled in from reference TRBV19 and TRBJ1-5): DGGITQSPKYLFRKEGQNVTLSCEQNLNHDAMYWYRQDPGQGLRLIYYSQIVNDFQKGDIAEGYSVSREKKESFPLTVTSAQKNPTAFYLCASSIQGSNQPQHFGDGTRLSIL.